This T cell receptor (beta chain) comes out of a study of T cell repertoires in cytomegalovirus infection. Study-wide results and caveats: HLA-C-restricted TCR beta clonotypes specific for CMV led the ex vivo response.

One entry per CDR3 protein, called by TCRdb with MiXCR from the reads. The sample has roughly 990,000 distinct CDR3 sequences, approximately 30% seen once. Germline V gene sequence: CDR1 SNHLY, CDR2 FYNNEI. CDR3 length: 18 residues. The V and J ends lost 6 bases and 0 bases respectively, with 21 bases between them. In the case of this clonotype: The antigen is undetermined.

The receptor's source is a human donor in good health (CMV status not recorded). Some clones in this sample may be carry-over from other donors' samples. The sequencing here drew on cultured CD8+ T cells from PBMCs, taken from culture after CMV antigen stimulation. This chain joins TRBV2 and TRBJ2-4; D may correspond to TRBD1 or TRBD2 (5 bases each). The CDR3 reads CASRDTGTHPLAKNIQYF. The CDR3 nucleotides read TGTGCCAGCAGGGATACCGGGACCCACCCCCTAGCCAAAAACATTCAGTACTTC.